Each of the 26 T cell receptor beta chains below was sequenced from the same sample in a study of regulatory T cells in long-lasting Graves disease. Building of the TCR beta libraries involved iRepertoire HTBI primers and Arm-PCR of CDR3 regions. MiXCR was run by TCRdb on the multiplex PCR reads, yielding one entry per CDR3 protein. The table includes under 300,000 distinct CDR3 sequences, about 16% detected once. Time point described: newly diagnosed GD, antithyroid drugs for less than 3 months. PBMCs provided the RNA from which the TCR library was made. This specimen consisted of peripheral blood mononuclear cells (PBMCs), obtained at new diagnosis, from a patient treated with antithyroid drugs. These receptors originate from a female donor with Graves disease.

This clonotype showed up many times. This chain links TRBV11-2 with TRBJ2-5, with 9 bases fitting TRBD1. CDR1 is SGHAT, CDR2 FQNNGV, per germline. The CDR3 sequence is 16 residues long. V was clipped by 3 bases and J by 2 bases; unmatched bases: 7. The CDR3 is CASSLGDRVSQETQYF. DNA of the CDR3: TGTGCCAGCAGCTTGGGGGACAGGGTCTCACAAGAGACCCAGTACTTC.

This clonotype was detected a few times. V is TRBV25-1 and J is TRBJ1-6, with TRBD1 as a possible D gene (6 bases). Trimming took 8 bases from V and 7 from J, leaving 15 bases between them. In germline, CDR1 is MGHDK, CDR2 SYGVNS. CDR3 size: 14 residues. Written as DNA, the CDR3 is TGTGCCAGCGGCTGGGTCAGGGGAAATTCACCCCTCCACTTT. This codes for CASGWVRGNSPLHF.

As regards this clonotype: With a much larger clone just one base away, this may be a read error. The genes are TRBV28 and TRBJ2-7; D is uncertain. Germline values: CDR1 MDHEN, CDR2 SYDVKM. V was clipped by 5 bases and J by 0 bases, with 8 bases between them. The CDR3 covers 13 residues. The CDR3 here is CASSSVASYEQYF. For the CDR3, the DNA is TGTGCCAGCAGTAGCGTGGCCTCCTACGAGCAGTACTTC.

The CDR3 sequence is CASAKGREGGNTIYF. CDR3 DNA: TGTGCCAGCGCCAAGGGGAGGGAAGGTGGAAACACCATATATTTT. The chain links TRBV12-3 or TRBV12-4 to TRBJ1-3; a possible D gene is TRBD1 (5 bases). Trimming pared 8 bases from V and 3 bases from J, leaving 17 bases between. This CDR3 comprises 15 residues.

This clonotype was detected many times. The V call is TRBV19, the J call TRBJ2-3; TRBD2 agrees at 7 bases. Germline assignment: CDR1 LNHDA and CDR2 SQIVND (reference sequence). This CDR3 has 14 amino acids. With V trimmed by 5 bases and J by 1 base, 3 bases remained unmatched. The CDR3 nucleotides are TGTGCCAGTAGTTATAGCGGGCGCACAGATACGCAGTATTTT. Protein: CASSYSGRTDTQYF.

This clonotype was picked up many times. The chain carries TRBV19 and TRBJ1-2, with TRBD1 identical over 7 bases. Trimming at V came to 6 bases and at J to 4 bases, leaving 8 bases not matched to a gene. CDR1 and CDR2 from the germline V gene are LNHDA and SQIVND (reference sequence). The CDR3 has 14 amino acids. As DNA, the CDR3 is TGTGCCAGTAGGAGACAGGGTCGAGGCTATGGCTACACCTTC. Translating it yields CASRRQGRGYGYTF.

The chain uses TRBV28 and TRBJ1-1, with D possibly matching TRBD1 (6 bases). V was shortened by 7 bases and J by 1 base, with 10 bases between the two germline ends. CDR3 size: 13 residues. CDR1 and CDR2 from the germline V gene are MDHEN and SYDVKM. CDR3 protein: CASKGTQNTEAFF. CDR3 DNA: TGTGCCAGCAAGGGGACACAGAACACTGAAGCTTTCTTT.

At least ten counts were recorded for this clonotype. The rearrangement joins TRBV2 to TRBJ1-1; 9 positions agree with TRBD1. The CDR3 is 16 residues long. Germline assignment: CDR1 SNHLY and CDR2 FYNNEI. V lost 3 bases, J lost 2 bases, and 7 bases stayed unmatched. The CDR3 coding sequence is TGTGCCAGCAGTGAGTGGGGACAGGGACCCAACACTGAAGCTTTCTTT. Translating gives CASSEWGQGPNTEAFF.

The chain has TRBV20-1 and TRBJ1-5; TRBD1 matches 9 bases. Germline loops: CDR1 DFQATT, CDR2 SNEGSKA (reference sequence). The V and J ends lost 1 base and 4 bases, in that order; junction bases with no gene match: 8. This CDR3 contains 16 residues. CDR3 nucleotides: TGCAGTGCTAGAGGGACAGGGGCCCCGGGGAATCAGCCCCAGCATTTT. Translating gives CSARGTGAPGNQPQHF.

This clonotype was counted a single time. The V and J genes are TRBV7-9 and TRBJ1-2; D remains unclear. Germline CDR1 reads SEHNR; CDR2 reads FQNEAQ (reference sequence). The CDR3 consists of 13 residues. Trimming pared 5 bases from V and 2 bases from J, leaving 9 bases between. The CDR3 DNA follows: TGTGCCAGCAGCCCAGAGATGAACTATGGCTACACCTTC. Amino acids: CASSPEMNYGYTF.

This clonotype was detected ten times or more. The V and J genes are TRBV9 and TRBJ2-1; 7 bases are a match to TRBD2. The CDR3 is 19 amino acids. The junction had 16 bases not matched to a gene; V was cut back by 4 bases and J by 0 bases. Germline assignment: CDR1 SGDLS and CDR2 YYNGEE. In DNA form, the CDR3 reads TGTGCCAGCAGCCCGAGGGTGGCGAAGCGGGGTTACTCCTACAATGAGCAGTTCTTC. Residues: CASSPRVAKRGYSYNEQFF.

The CDR3 coding sequence is TGTGCCAGCAGCCGTTGGGGGGCGAACACCGGGGAGCTGTTTTTT. This gives the protein CASSRWGANTGELFF. This sequence joins TRBV5-5 and TRBJ2-2, with D possibly being TRBD2 (6 bases). Germline-derived CDR1 and CDR2 are SGHKS and YYEKEE (reference sequence). Trimming stripped 4 bases from V and 0 bases from J, with 10 bases between. The CDR3 covers 15 residues.

This clonotype was picked up many times. The rearrangement joins TRBV10-3 to TRBJ1-5; weak D call: TRBD1 (6 bases). This CDR3 has 13 amino acids. Germline CDR1 ENHRY, CDR2 SYGVKD. The V and J ends lost 4 bases and 3 bases respectively, with 7 bases between them. The CDR3 nucleotides are TGTGCCATCAGTGCGGGGGCCAATCAGCCCCAGCATTTT. This sequence encodes CAISAGANQPQHF.

This clonotype has ten or more counts. The chain joins TRBV7-3 to TRBJ2-2; 7 bases match TRBD1. CDR1 SGHTA and CDR2 FQGTGA come from the germline V gene. The CDR3 has 16 amino acids. V was clipped by 5 bases and J by 0 bases; unmatched bases: 6. CDR3: CASSTGTAANTGELFF. Written as DNA, the CDR3 is TGTGCCAGCAGCACAGGGACAGCCGCGAACACCGGGGAGCTGTTTTTT.

The table lists this clonotype with many counts. This rearrangement joins TRBV2 to TRBJ1-2; D is uncertain. The CDR3 loop spans 15 amino acids. Germline loops: CDR1 SNHLY, CDR2 FYNNEI. V shed 2 bases and J shed 4 bases, with 14 bases lying between them. CDR3 nucleotide sequence: TGTGCCAGCAGTGAAAGGAACGGTCCAGGCTATGGCTACACCTTC. Translated: CASSERNGPGYGYTF.

This clonotype was found many times. The V call is TRBV5-5, the J call TRBJ1-2; no firm D call. This CDR3 is 16 amino acids long. Germline V gene lookup returns CDR1 SGHKS and CDR2 YYEKEE (reference sequence). Trimming took off 0 bases at V and 1 base at J, with 13 bases between the two ends. The CDR3 reads CASSLEQLSFNYGYTF. The CDR3 DNA follows: TGTGCCAGCAGCTTGGAACAGCTAAGCTTTAACTATGGCTACACCTTC.

The CDR3 is CASSLAGTSGRWTDTQYF. The CDR3 coding sequence is TGTGCCAGCAGCTTGGCCGGGACTAGCGGGAGGTGGACAGATACGCAGTATTTT. The chain carries TRBV5-6 and TRBJ2-3; 15 bases fit TRBD2. V shed 0 bases and J 3 bases; nucleotides not matched to a gene: 5. Germline CDR1 reads SGHDT; CDR2 reads YYEEEE. This CDR3 is 18 amino acids long.

This clonotype was observed many times. The chain employs TRBV9 and TRBJ2-1; the match to TRBD2 covers 9 bases. V gave up 3 bases and J gave up 9 bases; unmatched junction bases: 13. The germline V gene has CDR1 SGDLS and CDR2 YYNGEE. The CDR3 has 16 residues. The chain's CDR3 is CASSAPRTSDFGEQFF. The CDR3 region has the DNA TGTGCCAGCAGCGCACCCAGGACTAGCGACTTCGGTGAGCAGTTCTTC.

This clonotype occurred many times. The chain has TRBV3-1 and TRBJ1-5, with a possible D match to TRBD1 (6 bases). The CDR3 covers 13 residues. The germline V gene has CDR1 LGHDT and CDR2 YNNKEL (reference sequence). The V and J ends lost 1 base and 7 bases respectively, with 8 bases between them. Written as DNA, the CDR3 is TGTGCCAGCAGCCAAGGGGGGGCCCAGCCCCAGCATTTT. Amino acid sequence: CASSQGGAQPQHF.

The chain has TRBV7-9 and TRBJ2-1; 7 positions agree with TRBD2. The CDR3 spans 15 residues. V lost 10 bases, J lost 8 bases, and 17 bases stayed unmatched. CDR1 SEHNR and CDR2 FQNEAQ come from the germline V gene (reference sequence). CDR3 DNA sequence: TGTGCCACCCAGTCCAGCGGGACGGTATGGGATGAGCAGTTCTTC. Translation: CATQSSGTVWDEQFF.

The genes are TRBV19 and TRBJ1-5, with 8 bases that match TRBD1. Germline V gives CDR1 LNHDA, CDR2 SQIVND (reference sequence). The CDR3 extends over 14 amino acids. Trimming removed 5 bases from V and 3 bases from J; junction bases left unmatched: 3. CDR3 region: CASSRTGFNQPQHF. The CDR3 nucleotides are TGTGCCAGTAGTCGGACAGGGTTCAATCAGCCCCAGCATTTT. Full variable domain (outside the CDR3, taken from reference TRBV19 and TRBJ1-5): DGGITQSPKYLFRKEGQNVTLSCEQNLNHDAMYWYRQDPGQGLRLIYYSQIVNDFQKGDIAEGYSVSREKKESFPLTVTSAQKNPTAFYLCASSRTGFNQPQHFGDGTRLSIL.

Comments on this clonotype: Given a far larger clone just one base away, this is likely a sequencing read error. The CDR3 nucleotides read TGTGCCAGCAGCCGGGGTTACAATCAGCCCCAGCATTTT. This encodes CASSRGYNQPQHF. V gene TRBV7-2 combines with J gene TRBJ1-5; no clear D. This CDR3 has 13 amino acids. V was clipped by 5 bases and J by 3 bases, with 8 bases between them. Germline-derived CDR1 and CDR2 are SGHTA and FQGNSA.

This clonotype has a count of ten or more. The V and J genes are TRBV7-8 and TRBJ2-2; the D is unclear. Germline V CDR1 and CDR2: SGHVS, FQNEAQ. CDR3 length: 16 residues. The V end lost 7 bases, the J end lost 1 base, and 16 bases lay between the germline ends. The CDR3 DNA reads as TGTGCCAGCACCCCGAGCAGAACACTGAACACCGGGGAGCTGTTTTTT. This codes for CASTPSRTLNTGELFF.

This clonotype has ten or more counts. The chain is built from TRBV6-1 and TRBJ1-4; no clear D. The length of the CDR3 is 13 residues. Germline CDR1 and CDR2: MNHNS and SASEGT. Trimming pared 11 bases from V and 6 bases from J, leaving 16 bases between. The CDR3 DNA sequence: TGTGCCGCTAAAAGGGAGGGTGATGAAAAACTGTTTTTT. Its translation is CAAKREGDEKLFF.

This clonotype has at least ten counts. The V gene is TRBV6-2 or TRBV6-3, the J gene TRBJ2-3; D remains unclear. The germline gives CDR1 MNHEY, CDR2 SVGEGT. Trimming took off 6 bases at V and 0 bases at J, with 10 bases between the two ends. The CDR3 sequence is 14 residues long. As DNA, the CDR3 is TGTGCCAGCAGGGCACGTGCTAGCACAGATACGCAGTATTTT. It encodes CASRARASTDTQYF.

In this sample, this clonotype turned up many times. V usage is TRBV28 and J usage is TRBJ2-1; 7 nucleotides match TRBD2. The V gene's germline CDR1 is MDHEN and CDR2 SYDVKM. The trim removed 3 bases at V and 8 bases at J, leaving 4 bases unmatched. This CDR3 has 13 amino acids. CDR3 sequence reads: CASSLWREHEQFF. The CDR3 nucleotides read TGTGCCAGCAGTTTGTGGCGGGAGCATGAGCAGTTCTTC.